This TCR beta chain derives from a study of blood T cell repertoires in COVID-19. The CDR3 consists of 13 residues. The V gene's germline CDR1 is SNHLY and CDR2 FYNNEI. The V segment lost 6 bases and the J segment 3 bases; nucleotides outside the gene matches: 0. Authors' processing steps: Reference gene primer amplification gave estimated nucleated cell counts. The protocol was immunoSEQ multiplex PCR, while the TCRdb copy is restricted to in-frame clones and leaves out a portion. The V and J calls and clone size are taken from that table; D and trimming were inferred from the DNA. The data hold 91,000 or so clones, with more than 75% observed a single time.

The rearrangement uses TRBV2 and TRBJ2-2, with 8 bases aligning to TRBD2. Sequenced: peripheral blood. The sequence derives from a man aged 45 to 65 with active or convalescent COVID-19. In nucleotides, the CDR3 is TGTGCCAGCAGGCGGGGGGACACCGGGGAGCTGTTTTTT. Translation: CASRRGDTGELFF.